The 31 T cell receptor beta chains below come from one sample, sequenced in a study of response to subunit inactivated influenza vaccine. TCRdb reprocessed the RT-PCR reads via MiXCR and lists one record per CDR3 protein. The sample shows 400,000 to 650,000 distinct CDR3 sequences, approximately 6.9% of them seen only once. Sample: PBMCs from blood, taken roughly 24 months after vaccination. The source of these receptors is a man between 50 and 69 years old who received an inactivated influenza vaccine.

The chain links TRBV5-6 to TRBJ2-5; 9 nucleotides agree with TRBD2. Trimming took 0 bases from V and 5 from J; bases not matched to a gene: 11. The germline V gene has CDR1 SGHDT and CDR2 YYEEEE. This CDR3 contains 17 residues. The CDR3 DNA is TGTGCCAGCAGCTTGGTTTTGCGGGGGGGAGTGAGGGAGACCCAGTACTTC. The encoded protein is CASSLVLRGGVRETQYF.

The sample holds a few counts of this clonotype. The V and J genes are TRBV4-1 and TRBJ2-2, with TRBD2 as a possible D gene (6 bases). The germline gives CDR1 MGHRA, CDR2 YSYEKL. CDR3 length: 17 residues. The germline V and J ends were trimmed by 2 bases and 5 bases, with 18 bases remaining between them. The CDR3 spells CASSQNSRRAGTGELFF. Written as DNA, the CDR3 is TGCGCCAGCAGCCAAAACAGTCGGAGGGCAGGAACCGGGGAGCTGTTTTTT.

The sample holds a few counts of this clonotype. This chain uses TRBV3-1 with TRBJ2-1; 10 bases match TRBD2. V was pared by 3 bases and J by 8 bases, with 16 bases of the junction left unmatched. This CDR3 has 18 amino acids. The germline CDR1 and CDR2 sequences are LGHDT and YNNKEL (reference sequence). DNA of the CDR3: TGTGCCAGCAGCCAGTCGGGGGCTAGCGGGAGTGGGGATCATGAGCAGTTCTTC. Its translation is CASSQSGASGSGDHEQFF.

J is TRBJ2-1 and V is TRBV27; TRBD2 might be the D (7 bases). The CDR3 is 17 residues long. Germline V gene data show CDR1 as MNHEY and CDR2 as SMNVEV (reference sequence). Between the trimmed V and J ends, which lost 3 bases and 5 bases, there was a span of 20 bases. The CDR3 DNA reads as TGTGCCAGCAGTTTTGTGGTTGGGAGGGGGGCCGACAATGAGCAGTTCTTC. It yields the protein CASSFVVGRGADNEQFF.

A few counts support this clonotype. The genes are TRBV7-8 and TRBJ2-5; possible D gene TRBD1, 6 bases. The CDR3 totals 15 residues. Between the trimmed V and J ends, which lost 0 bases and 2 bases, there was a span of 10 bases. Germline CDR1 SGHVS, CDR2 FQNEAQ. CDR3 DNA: TGTGCCAGCAGCTTAGCGGGGGCATTACAAGAGACCCAGTACTTC. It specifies CASSLAGALQETQYF.

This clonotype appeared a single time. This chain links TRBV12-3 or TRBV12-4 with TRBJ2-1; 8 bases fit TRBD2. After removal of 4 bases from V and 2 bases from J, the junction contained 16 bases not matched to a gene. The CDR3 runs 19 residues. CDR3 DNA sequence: TGTGCCAGCAGTTGCGTGTCTGTCGGCGGGAGGATACCCTACAATGAGCAGTTCTTC. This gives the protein CASSCVSVGGRIPYNEQFF.

The CDR3 spells CASSYSRAGNTIYF. DNA for the CDR3: TGTGCCAGCAGTTACTCCAGAGCTGGAAACACCATATATTTT. The V call is TRBV6-5, the J call TRBJ1-3; D is unclear. Per the germline V gene, CDR1 is MNHEY and CDR2 is SVGAGI. V was clipped by 0 bases and J by 2 bases, with 5 bases between them. CDR3 length equals 14 residues.

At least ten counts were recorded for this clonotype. CDR3 loop: CSVEDPGSRGYTF. The CDR3 DNA sequence: TGCAGCGTTGAAGATCCGGGCTCGAGGGGCTACACCTTC. The chain employs TRBV29-1 and TRBJ1-2; D gene unclear. Trimming took 0 bases from V and 8 from J, leaving 13 bases between them. This CDR3 comprises 13 residues. Germline V lookup: CDR1 SQVTM, CDR2 ANQGSEA.

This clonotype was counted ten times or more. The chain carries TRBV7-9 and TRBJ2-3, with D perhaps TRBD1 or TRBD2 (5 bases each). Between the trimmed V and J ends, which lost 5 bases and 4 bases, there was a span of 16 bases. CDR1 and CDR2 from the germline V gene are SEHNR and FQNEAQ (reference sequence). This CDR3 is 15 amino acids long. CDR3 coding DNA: TGTGCCAGCAGCCCAGGGACCTCCTCGGCAGATACGCAGTATTTT. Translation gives CASSPGTSSADTQYF.

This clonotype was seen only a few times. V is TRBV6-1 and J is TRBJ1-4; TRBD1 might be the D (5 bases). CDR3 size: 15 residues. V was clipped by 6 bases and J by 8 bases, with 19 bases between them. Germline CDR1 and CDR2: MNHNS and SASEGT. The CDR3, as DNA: TGTGCCAGCAGCCCCGCTCCGGGGCCCGAAGAAAAACTGTTTTTT. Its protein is CASSPAPGPEEKLFF.

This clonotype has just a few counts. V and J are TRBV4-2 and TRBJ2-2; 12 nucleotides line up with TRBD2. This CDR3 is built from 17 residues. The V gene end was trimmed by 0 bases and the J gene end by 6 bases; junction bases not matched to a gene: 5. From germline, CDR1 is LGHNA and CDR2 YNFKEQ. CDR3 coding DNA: TGTGCCAGCAGCCAAGAGGTGCTAGCGGGAGGGGCCGGGGAGCTGTTTTTT. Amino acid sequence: CASSQEVLAGGAGELFF.

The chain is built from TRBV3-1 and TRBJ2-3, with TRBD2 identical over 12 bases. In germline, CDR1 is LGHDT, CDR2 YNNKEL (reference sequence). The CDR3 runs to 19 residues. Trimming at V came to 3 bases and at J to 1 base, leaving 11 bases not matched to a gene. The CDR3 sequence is CASSQRILAGGPRTDTQYF. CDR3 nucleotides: TGTGCCAGCAGCCAGCGAATACTAGCGGGAGGCCCTCGCACAGATACGCAGTATTTT.

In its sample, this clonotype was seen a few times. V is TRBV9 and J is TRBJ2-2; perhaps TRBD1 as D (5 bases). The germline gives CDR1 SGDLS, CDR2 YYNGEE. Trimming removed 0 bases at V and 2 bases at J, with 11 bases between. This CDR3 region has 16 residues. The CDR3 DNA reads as TGTGCCAGCAGCGTAGGGGGCAGAACCAACACCGGGGAGCTGTTTTTT. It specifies CASSVGGRTNTGELFF.

CDR3 residues: CASSSGLPGEHEQYF. CDR3 sequence (DNA): TGTGCCAGCAGTTCGGGACTGCCCGGGGAGCACGAGCAGTACTTC. This chain joins TRBV28 and TRBJ2-7; D possibly corresponds to TRBD2 (6 bases). The CDR3 is 15 amino acids. Per germline, CDR1 MDHEN and CDR2 SYDVKM. V was shortened by 4 bases and J by 5 bases, with 18 bases between the two germline ends.

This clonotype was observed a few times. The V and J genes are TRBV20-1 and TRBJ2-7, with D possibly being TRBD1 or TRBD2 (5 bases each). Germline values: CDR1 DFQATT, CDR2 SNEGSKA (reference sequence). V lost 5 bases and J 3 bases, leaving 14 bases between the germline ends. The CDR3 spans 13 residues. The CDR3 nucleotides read TGCAGTGCTGGGGGACGGCGAATCTACGAGCAGTACTTC. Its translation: CSAGGRRIYEQYF.

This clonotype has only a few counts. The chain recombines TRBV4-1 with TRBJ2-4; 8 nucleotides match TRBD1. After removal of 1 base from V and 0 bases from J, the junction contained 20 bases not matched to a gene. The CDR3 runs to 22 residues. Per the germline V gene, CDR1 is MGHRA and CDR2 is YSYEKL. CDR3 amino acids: CASSQASTGQGTITKAKNIQYF. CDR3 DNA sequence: TGCGCCAGCAGCCAAGCATCCACAGGACAGGGCACAATTACTAAAGCCAAAAACATTCAGTACTTC.

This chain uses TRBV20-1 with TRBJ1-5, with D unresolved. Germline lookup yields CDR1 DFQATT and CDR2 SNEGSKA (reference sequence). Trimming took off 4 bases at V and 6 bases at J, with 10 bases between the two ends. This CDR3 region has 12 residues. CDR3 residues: CSANPSGQPQHF. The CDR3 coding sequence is TGCAGTGCTAACCCCTCCGGTCAGCCCCAGCATTTT.

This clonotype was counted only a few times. CDR3 sequence: CASSLADRADGYTF. The CDR3, as DNA: TGTGCCAGCAGCTTAGCGGACAGGGCCGATGGCTACACCTTC. The chain employs TRBV7-9 and TRBJ1-2; TRBD1 matches 8 bases. Germline CDR1 SEHNR, CDR2 FQNEAQ (reference sequence). The CDR3 length is 14 residues. The trim removed 0 bases at V and 6 bases at J, leaving 3 bases unmatched.

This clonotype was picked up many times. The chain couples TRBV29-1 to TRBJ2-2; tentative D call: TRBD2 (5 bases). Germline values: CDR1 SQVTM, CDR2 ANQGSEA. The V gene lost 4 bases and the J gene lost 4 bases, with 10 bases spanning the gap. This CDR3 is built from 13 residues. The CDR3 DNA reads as TGCAGCGTTGCCGGGGATCGCACCGGGGAGCTGTTTTTT. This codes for CSVAGDRTGELFF.

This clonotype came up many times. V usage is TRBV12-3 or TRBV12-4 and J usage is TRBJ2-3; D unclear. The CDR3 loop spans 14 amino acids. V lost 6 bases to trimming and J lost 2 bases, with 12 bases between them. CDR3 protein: CASSRHLTTDTQYF. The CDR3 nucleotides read TGTGCCAGCAGCCGACACCTAACCACAGATACGCAGTATTTT.

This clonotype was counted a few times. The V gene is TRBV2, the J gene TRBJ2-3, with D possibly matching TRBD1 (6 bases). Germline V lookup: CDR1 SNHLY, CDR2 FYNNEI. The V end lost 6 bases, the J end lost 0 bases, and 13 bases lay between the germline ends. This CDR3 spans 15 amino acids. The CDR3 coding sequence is TGTGCCAGCAGGGTCGGGACACCTAGCACAGATACGCAGTATTTT. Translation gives CASRVGTPSTDTQYF.

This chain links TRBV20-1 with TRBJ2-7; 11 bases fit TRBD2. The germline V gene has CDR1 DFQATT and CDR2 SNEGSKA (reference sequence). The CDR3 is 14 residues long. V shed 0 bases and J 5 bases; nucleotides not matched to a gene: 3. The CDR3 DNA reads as TGCAGTGCTAGAGATCCGGGACTAGCGGACGAGCAGTACTTC. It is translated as CSARDPGLADEQYF.

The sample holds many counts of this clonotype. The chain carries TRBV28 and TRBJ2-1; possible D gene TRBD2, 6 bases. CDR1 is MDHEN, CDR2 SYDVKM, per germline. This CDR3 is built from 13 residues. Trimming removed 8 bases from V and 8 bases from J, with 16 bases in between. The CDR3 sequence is CASSGLRVDEQFF. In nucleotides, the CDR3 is TGTGCCAGCTCAGGACTAAGAGTCGATGAGCAGTTCTTC. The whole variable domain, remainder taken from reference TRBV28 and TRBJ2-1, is DVKVTQSSRYLVKRTGEKVFLECVQDMDHENMFWYRQDPGLGLRLIYFSYDVKMKEKGDIPEGYSVSREKKERFSLILESASTNQTSMYLCASSGLRVDEQFFGPGTRLTVL.

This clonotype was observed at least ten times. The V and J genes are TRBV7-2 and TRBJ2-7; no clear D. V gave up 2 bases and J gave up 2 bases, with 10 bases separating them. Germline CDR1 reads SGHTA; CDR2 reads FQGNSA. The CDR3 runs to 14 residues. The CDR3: CASSLRELAYEQYF. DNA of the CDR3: TGTGCCAGCAGCTTACGTGAGTTAGCCTACGAGCAGTACTTC.

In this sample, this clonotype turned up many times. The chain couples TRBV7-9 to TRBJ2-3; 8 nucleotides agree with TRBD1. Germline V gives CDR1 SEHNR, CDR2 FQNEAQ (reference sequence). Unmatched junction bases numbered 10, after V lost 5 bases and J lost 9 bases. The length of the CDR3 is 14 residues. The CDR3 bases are TGTGCCAGCAGCCCGGACAGGGTGGCGGGAACGCAGTATTTT. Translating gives CASSPDRVAGTQYF.

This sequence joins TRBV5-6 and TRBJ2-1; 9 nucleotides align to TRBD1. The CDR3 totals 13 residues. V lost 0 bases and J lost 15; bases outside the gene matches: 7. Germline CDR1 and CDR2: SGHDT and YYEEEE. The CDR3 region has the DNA TGTGCCAGCAGCTTGGTCCCACAGGGGGCTATGTTCTTC. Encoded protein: CASSLVPQGAMFF.

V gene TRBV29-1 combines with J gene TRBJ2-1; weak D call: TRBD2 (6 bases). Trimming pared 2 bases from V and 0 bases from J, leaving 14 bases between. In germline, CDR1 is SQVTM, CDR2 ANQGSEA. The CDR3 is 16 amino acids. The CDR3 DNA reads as TGCAGCGTTGAATACGCGGGGCAGAGCTCCTACAATGAGCAGTTCTTC. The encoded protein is CSVEYAGQSSYNEQFF.

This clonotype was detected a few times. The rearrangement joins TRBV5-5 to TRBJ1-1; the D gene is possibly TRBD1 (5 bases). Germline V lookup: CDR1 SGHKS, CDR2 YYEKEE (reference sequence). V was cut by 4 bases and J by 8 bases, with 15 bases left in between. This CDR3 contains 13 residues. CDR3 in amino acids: CASSLPGGVEAFF. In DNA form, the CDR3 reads TGTGCCAGCAGCCTGCCGGGGGGGGTCGAAGCTTTCTTT.

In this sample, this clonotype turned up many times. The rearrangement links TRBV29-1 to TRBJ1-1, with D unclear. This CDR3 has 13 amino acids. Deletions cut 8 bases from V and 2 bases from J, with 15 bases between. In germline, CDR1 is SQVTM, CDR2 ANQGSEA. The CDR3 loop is CSLRKSLNTEAFF. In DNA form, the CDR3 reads TGCAGCCTTCGAAAGTCCCTCAACACTGAAGCTTTCTTT. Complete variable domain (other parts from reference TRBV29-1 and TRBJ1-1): SAVISQKPSRDICQRGTSLTIQCQVDSQVTMMFWYRQQPGQSLTLIATANQGSEATYESGFVIDKFPISRPNLTFSTLTVSNMSPEDSSIYLCSLRKSLNTEAFFGQGTRLTVV.

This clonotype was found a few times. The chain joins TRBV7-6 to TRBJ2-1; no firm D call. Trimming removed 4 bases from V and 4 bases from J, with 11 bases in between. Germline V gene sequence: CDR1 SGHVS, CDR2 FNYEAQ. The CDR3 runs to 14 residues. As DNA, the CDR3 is TGTGCCAGCAGCTCGGTCCCAGAGTACAATGAGCAGTTCTTC. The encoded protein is CASSSVPEYNEQFF. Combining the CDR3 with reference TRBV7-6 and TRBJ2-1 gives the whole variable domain GAGVSQSPRYKVTKRGQDVALRCDPISGHVSLYWYRQALGQGPEFLTYFNYEAQQDKSGLPNDRFSAERPEGSISTLTIQRTEQRDSAMYRCASSSVPEYNEQFFGPGTRLTVL.

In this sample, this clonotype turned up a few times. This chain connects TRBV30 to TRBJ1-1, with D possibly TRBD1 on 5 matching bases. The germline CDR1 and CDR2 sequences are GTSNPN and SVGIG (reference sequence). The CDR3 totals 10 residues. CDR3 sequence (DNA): TGTGCGCTCTACAGGTTTGAAGCTTTCTTT. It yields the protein CALYRFEAFF.